This note documents a single TCR beta chain sequence. The antigen remains undetermined. Through 5' RACE with UMI labels, the TRB cDNA libraries were prepared. TCRdb reprocessed the 5' RACE reads, keeping one entry per CDR3 protein, no DNA. Recorded here are approximately 96,000 distinct CDR3 sequences; the top ten clones represent less than 1.1%. Triplicates of 300,000 or so cells were sorted from each CD8+ T cell subset. Naive CD8+ T cells were CD45RO-CCR7+CD27+CD95-. From germline, CDR1 is MNHEY and CDR2 SVGAGI. The CDR3 sequence is 13 residues long. This specimen comes from a study of CXCR3-negative and CXCR3-positive naive CD8 T cells. General study results and limits: Against CXCR3-negative naive cells, CXCR3-positive naive cells showed more hydrophobic TRB CDR3s.

V gene TRBV6-5 combines with J gene TRBJ2-7. The sequence was obtained from a human donor in good health. Some clones in this sample may be carry-over from other donors' samples. Sequencing was performed on naive CXCR3+ CD8+ T cells from blood. Subset here: CD45RO-CCR7+CD27+CD95- naive CD8+ T cells expressing CXCR3 (TNR3+). The CDR3 loop is CASSFRGSYEQYF.